A single sample is the source of the 18 T cell receptor beta chains below, sequenced in a study of blood T cell repertoires in COVID-19. The table came from immunoSEQ multiplex PCR; TCRdb's copy has only in-frame clones and leaves some out. The table records roughly 140,000 clones, roughly 89% of them present only once. Material: PBMCs or T cells enriched from blood (not recorded which). The receptors were sampled from a woman in her 50s who had been exposed to COVID-19.

The V call is TRBV10-1, the J call TRBJ1-1, with D possibly being TRBD1 (5 bases). CDR1 is WNHNN, CDR2 SYGVQD, per germline (reference sequence). The CDR3 length is 14 residues. Between the trimmed V and J ends, which lost 2 bases and 1 base, there was a span of 8 bases. The CDR3 sequence is CASSEGRANTEAFF. Written as DNA, the CDR3 is TGCGCCAGCAGTGAGGGCAGGGCGAACACTGAAGCTTTCTTT.

This chain links TRBV19 with TRBJ1-2; 7 nucleotides agree with TRBD1. The trim removed 2 bases at V and 6 bases at J, leaving 3 bases unmatched. The CDR3 is 13 residues long. Germline V CDR1 and CDR2: LNHDA, SQIVND (reference sequence). DNA of the CDR3: TGTGCCAGTAGTATAAGACAGGGAGATGGCTACACCTTC. Protein sequence: CASSIRQGDGYTF. The full variable domain, with the rest looked up from reference TRBV19 and TRBJ1-2, is DGGITQSPKYLFRKEGQNVTLSCEQNLNHDAMYWYRQDPGQGLRLIYYSQIVNDFQKGDIAEGYSVSREKKESFPLTVTSAQKNPTAFYLCASSIRQGDGYTFGSGTRLTVV.

The chain recombines TRBV9 with TRBJ2-6; TRBD1 aligns across 8 bases. V shed 3 bases, J shed 2 bases, and the junction held 4 bases outside the gene matches. Germline loops: CDR1 SGDLS, CDR2 YYNGEE. CDR3 length: 16 amino acids. CDR3 amino acids: CASSAGQGPGANVLTF. The CDR3 DNA reads TGTGCCAGCAGCGCCGGACAGGGCCCTGGGGCCAACGTCCTGACTTTC.

This clone was observed a few times. The chain is built from TRBV27 and TRBJ1-1; 7 bases map to TRBD1. Looked up from germline, CDR1 is MNHEY and CDR2 is SMNVEV (reference sequence). Germline trimming cut 5 bases from V and 1 base from J; bases unmatched to any gene: 7. This CDR3 has 15 residues. The CDR3 here is CASSPRQGRNTEAFF. The CDR3 DNA reads TGTGCCAGCAGTCCCCGACAGGGCAGGAACACTGAAGCTTTCTTT.

The chain uses TRBV12-5 and TRBJ2-1; D unclear. The CDR3 consists of 12 residues. Deletions cut 4 bases from V and 7 bases from J, with 8 bases between. Germline-derived CDR1 and CDR2 are LGHNT and FRNRAP. This chain's CDR3 is CASGSVRNEQFF. CDR3 coding DNA: TGTGCTAGTGGTTCAGTACGTAATGAGCAGTTCTTC.

V and J are TRBV6-5 and TRBJ2-3; 12 positions match TRBD2. Per the germline V gene, CDR1 is MNHEY and CDR2 is SVGAGI. V gave up 10 bases and J gave up 3 bases; unmatched junction bases: 8. The CDR3 has 15 amino acids. Written as DNA, the CDR3 is TGTGCCACCCCTCGCGGACTAGCGGGGACAGATACGCAGTATTTT. This gives the protein CATPRGLAGTDTQYF.

The chain employs TRBV25-1 and TRBJ1-1; D call uncertain. Germline values: CDR1 MGHDK, CDR2 SYGVNS. This CDR3 comprises 16 residues. Trimming shortened V by 6 bases and J by 1 base, and 18 bases separated the two germline ends. CDR3 sequence (DNA): TGTGCCAGCAGCCCCCGGTCCGGGTTGACGAACACTGAAGCTTTCTTT. Translating gives CASSPRSGLTNTEAFF.

Remarks on this clone: Lacking the conserved final phenylalanine or tryptophan, this CDR3 likely reflects a read error. The DNA is omitted, as the CDR3 cannot be located on it reliably, and the CDR3 follows TCRdb's listing. The chain's CDR3 is CASSFGVSTVLESI. The chain employs TRBV7-2 and TRBJ2-7; the table's D call TRBD2 went unverified against the DNA. Both ends counted, the CDR3 spans 14 residues. Germline V lookup: CDR1 SGHTA, CDR2 FQGNSA.

CDR3 nucleotide sequence: TGTGCCAGCTCTCTGAGGACAGGAAAAGGTTACGGTTCACCCCTCCACTTT. This codes for CASSLRTGKGYGSPLHF. The chain carries TRBV5-4 and TRBJ1-6; TRBD1 matches 7 bases. This CDR3 is built from 17 residues. Germline trimming cut 7 bases from V and 9 bases from J; bases unmatched to any gene: 19. Germline values: CDR1 SGHNT, CDR2 YYREEE (reference sequence).

V and J are TRBV3-1 (or the pseudogene TRBV3-2) and TRBJ2-5; tentative D call: TRBD1 (6 bases). Germline V lookup: CDR1 LGHDT, CDR2 YNNKEL (reference sequence). Trimming removed 2 bases from V and 5 bases from J, with 15 bases in between. The length of the CDR3 is 15 residues. In DNA, the CDR3 is TGTGCCAGCAGCCAACCGCTTAGGGGGATGGAGACCCAGTACTTC. Its protein is CASSQPLRGMETQYF.

This chain links TRBV6-5 with TRBJ2-1; 7 positions agree with TRBD2. Trimming removed 5 bases from V and 10 bases from J; junction bases left unmatched: 8. CDR1 is MNHEY, CDR2 SVGAGI, per germline. This CDR3 comprises 13 residues. DNA of the CDR3: TGTGCCAGCAGTCCACCCCTTAGCGGGGAGCAGTTCTTC. It codes for CASSPPLSGEQFF.

This chain uses TRBV24-1 with TRBJ2-3, with 13 bases lining up with TRBD2. The germline gives CDR1 KGHDR, CDR2 SFDVKD. The trim removed 1 base at V and 7 bases at J, leaving 4 bases unmatched. The CDR3 is made up of 16 amino acids. CDR3 in DNA: TGTGCCACCAGTGATTTCGGGACTAGCGGGACTTATACGCAGTATTTT. Translation gives CATSDFGTSGTYTQYF.

The chain joins TRBV7-9 to TRBJ1-2; 7 nucleotides align to TRBD1. Germline CDR1 is SEHNR and CDR2 is FQNEAQ (reference sequence). The V gene end was trimmed by 8 bases and the J gene end by 6 bases; junction bases not matched to a gene: 12. The CDR3 runs to 14 residues. The CDR3 nucleotides are TGTGCCAGCGACCGAGTAGGGGGCTTGAATGGCTACACCTTC. This translates into CASDRVGGLNGYTF.

This chain uses TRBV27 with TRBJ2-3; D is unresolved. Germline V gene lookup returns CDR1 MNHEY and CDR2 SMNVEV (reference sequence). V was shortened by 4 bases and J by 6 bases, with 8 bases between the two germline ends. The CDR3 spans 12 residues. In DNA form, the CDR3 reads TGTGCCAGCAGTTCCTCTGCGGATACGCAGTATTTT. Translated, it gives CASSSSADTQYF.

V is TRBV15 and J is TRBJ2-7, with 7 bases identical to TRBD1. CDR1 and CDR2 from the germline V gene are LNHNV and YYDKDF (reference sequence). The length of the CDR3 is 16 residues. J lost 2 bases, V lost 6 bases, and 13 bases had no gene match. The CDR3 DNA sequence: TGTGCCACCAGAGCCCCCGGGACAGCTTGGACCTACGAGCAGTACTTC. It encodes CATRAPGTAWTYEQYF.

The chain has TRBV9 and TRBJ1-3; D perhaps matches TRBD1 (5 bases). V lost 1 base and J 0 bases, leaving 14 bases between the germline ends. Germline V gives CDR1 SGDLS, CDR2 YYNGEE. This CDR3 spans 17 amino acids. The CDR3 coding sequence is TGTGCCAGCAGCGTACGACATGGGGGGAGCTCTGGAAACACCATATATTTT. Its translation is CASSVRHGGSSGNTIYF.

This chain links TRBV27 with TRBJ1-2; maybe TRBD1 (5 bases). Trimming cost V 7 bases and J 10 bases, with 19 bases left between them. The CDR3 contains 13 residues. In germline, CDR1 is MNHEY, CDR2 SMNVEV (reference sequence). The CDR3 region has the DNA TGTGCCAGCACCCGGACACCGCCTGGTGACTACACCTTC. As protein: CASTRTPPGDYTF.

V usage is TRBV24-1 and J usage is TRBJ1-1; D not resolved. CDR3 length: 14 residues. Germline loops: CDR1 KGHDR, CDR2 SFDVKD. V was cut by 7 bases and J by 8 bases, with 19 bases left in between. CDR3: CATSPGVRGTEAFF. CDR3 sequence (DNA): TGTGCCACCAGCCCTGGAGTGCGGGGTACCGAAGCTTTCTTT.